The clone carrying this T cell receptor (beta chain) appeared a few times. This sample is part of a study of T-cell reconstitution after alpha-beta-depleted transplantation in children. Germline V gene sequence: CDR1 SGHRS, CDR2 YFSETQ. Trimming shortened V by 0 bases and J by 6 bases, and 13 bases separated the two germline ends. The CDR3 spans 14 residues. The authors prepared the TCRbeta library with unique molecular identifiers. TCRdb fed the PCR reads into MiXCR, producing one record per CDR3 protein. The sample yields hundreds of thousands of distinct CDR3 sequences, 16% seen once. The source of this sequence is a human donor who donated a stem cell graft to a child with acute myeloid leukemia. V is TRBV5-1 and J is TRBJ2-7; weak D call: TRBD2 (5 bases). This material consisted of PBMCs from the stem cell graft donor, taken from the stem cell graft. The CDR3 bases are TGCGCCAGCAGCTTGGTAGCGCGCTCCGGCGAGCAGTACTTC. Translation gives CASSLVARSGEQYF.